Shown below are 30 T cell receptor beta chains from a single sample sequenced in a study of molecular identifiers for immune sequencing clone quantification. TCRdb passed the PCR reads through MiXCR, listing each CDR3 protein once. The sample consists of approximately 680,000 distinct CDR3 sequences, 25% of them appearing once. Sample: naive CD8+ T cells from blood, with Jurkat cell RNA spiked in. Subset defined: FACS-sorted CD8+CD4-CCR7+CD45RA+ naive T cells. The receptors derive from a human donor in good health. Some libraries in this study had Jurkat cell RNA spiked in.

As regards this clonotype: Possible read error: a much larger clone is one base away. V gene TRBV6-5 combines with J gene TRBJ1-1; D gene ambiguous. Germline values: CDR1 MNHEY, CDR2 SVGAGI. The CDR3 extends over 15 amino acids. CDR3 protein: CASSYSNFGATVAFF. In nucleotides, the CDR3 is TGTGCCAGCAGTTACTCGAATTTTGGCGCCACTGTAGCTTTCTTT.

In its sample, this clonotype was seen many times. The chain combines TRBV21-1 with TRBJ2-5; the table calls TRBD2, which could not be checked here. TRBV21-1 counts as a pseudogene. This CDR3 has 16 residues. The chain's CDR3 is CASSKALGLAEETQYF. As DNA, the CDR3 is TGTGCCAGCAGCAAGGCCCTCGGACTAGCCGAAGAGACCCAGTACTTC.

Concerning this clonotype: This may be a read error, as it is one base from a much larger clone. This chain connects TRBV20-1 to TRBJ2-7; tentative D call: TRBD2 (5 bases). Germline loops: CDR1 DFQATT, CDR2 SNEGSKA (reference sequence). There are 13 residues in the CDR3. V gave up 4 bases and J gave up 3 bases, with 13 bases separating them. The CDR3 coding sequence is TGCAGTGCTATCGGACGGGAACTCTACGAGCAGTACTTC. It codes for CSAIGRELYEQYF.

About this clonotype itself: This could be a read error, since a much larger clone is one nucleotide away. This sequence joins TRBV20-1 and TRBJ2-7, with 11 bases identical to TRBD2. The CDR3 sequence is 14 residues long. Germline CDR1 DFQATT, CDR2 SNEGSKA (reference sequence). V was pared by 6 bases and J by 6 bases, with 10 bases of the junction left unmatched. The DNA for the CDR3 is TGCAGTGCCACCGGGACTAGCGGAACCTTCGAGCAGTACTTC. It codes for CSATGTSGTFEQYF.

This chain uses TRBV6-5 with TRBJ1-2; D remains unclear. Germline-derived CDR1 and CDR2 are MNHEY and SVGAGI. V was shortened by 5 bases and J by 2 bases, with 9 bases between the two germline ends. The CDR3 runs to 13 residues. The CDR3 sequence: CASSPHTNYGYTF. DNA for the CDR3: TGTGCCAGCAGTCCACACACAAACTATGGCTACACCTTC.

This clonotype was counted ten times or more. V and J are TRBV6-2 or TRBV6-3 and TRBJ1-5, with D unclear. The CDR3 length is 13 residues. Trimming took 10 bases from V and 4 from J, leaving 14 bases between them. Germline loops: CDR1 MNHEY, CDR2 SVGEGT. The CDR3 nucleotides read TGTGCCACCGACCGTGGAGGAAATCAGCCCCAGCATTTT. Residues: CATDRGGNQPQHF.

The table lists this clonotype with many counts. Written as DNA, the CDR3 is TGTGCCAGCAGTGTCAGCAGCGAGCAGTACTTC. Its translation is CASSVSSEQYF. V gene TRBV25-1 combines with J gene TRBJ2-7; D gene uncertain. There are 11 residues in the CDR3. Germline CDR1 and CDR2: MGHDK and SYGVNS. Trimming removed 4 bases from V and 6 bases from J, with 7 bases in between.

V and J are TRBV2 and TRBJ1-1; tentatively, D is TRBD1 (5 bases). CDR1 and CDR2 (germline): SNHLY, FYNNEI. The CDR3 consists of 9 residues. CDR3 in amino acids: CAGGTEAFF. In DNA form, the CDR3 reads TGTGCGGGGGGCACTGAAGCTTTCTTT.

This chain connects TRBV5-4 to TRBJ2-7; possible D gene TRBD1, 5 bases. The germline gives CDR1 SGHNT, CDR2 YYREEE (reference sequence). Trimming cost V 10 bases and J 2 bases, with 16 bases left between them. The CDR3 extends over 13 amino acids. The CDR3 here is CAVSDSPPYEQYF. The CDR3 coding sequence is TGTGCCGTCTCCGACAGTCCCCCCTACGAGCAGTACTTC.

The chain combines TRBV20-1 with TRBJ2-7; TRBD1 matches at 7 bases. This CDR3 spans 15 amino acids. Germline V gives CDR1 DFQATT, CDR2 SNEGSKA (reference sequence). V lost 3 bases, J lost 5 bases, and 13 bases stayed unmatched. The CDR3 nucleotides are TGCAGTGCTAGCGACAGGGTTAAAAGTCGGAACGAGCAGTACTTC. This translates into CSASDRVKSRNEQYF.

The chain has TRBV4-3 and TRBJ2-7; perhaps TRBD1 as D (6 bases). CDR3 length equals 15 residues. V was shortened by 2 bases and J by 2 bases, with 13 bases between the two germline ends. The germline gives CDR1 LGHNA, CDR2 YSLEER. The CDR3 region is CASSQTGTFPYEQYF. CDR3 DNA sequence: TGCGCCAGCAGCCAAACCGGGACATTCCCCTACGAGCAGTACTTC.

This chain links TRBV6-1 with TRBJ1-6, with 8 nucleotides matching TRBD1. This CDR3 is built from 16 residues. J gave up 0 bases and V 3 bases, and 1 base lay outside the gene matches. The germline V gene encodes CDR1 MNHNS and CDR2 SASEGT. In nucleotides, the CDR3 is TGTGCCAGCAGTGACACAGGGGGCTCCTATAATTCACCCCTCCACTTT. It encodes CASSDTGGSYNSPLHF.

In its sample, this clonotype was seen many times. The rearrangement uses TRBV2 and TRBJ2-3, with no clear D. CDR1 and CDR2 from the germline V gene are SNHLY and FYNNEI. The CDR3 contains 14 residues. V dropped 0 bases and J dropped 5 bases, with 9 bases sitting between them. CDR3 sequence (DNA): TGTGCCAGCAGTGAAGCGCGGTGGCGAGATACGCAGTATTTT. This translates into CASSEARWRDTQYF.

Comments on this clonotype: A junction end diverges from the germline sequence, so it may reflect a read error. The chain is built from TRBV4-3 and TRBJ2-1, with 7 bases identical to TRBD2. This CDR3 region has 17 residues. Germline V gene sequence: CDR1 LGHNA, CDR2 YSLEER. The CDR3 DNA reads TGCACCAGCAGCCAAGATCTAATGGCGGGAGCTTACAATGAGCAGTTCTTC. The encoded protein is CTSSQDLMAGAYNEQFF.

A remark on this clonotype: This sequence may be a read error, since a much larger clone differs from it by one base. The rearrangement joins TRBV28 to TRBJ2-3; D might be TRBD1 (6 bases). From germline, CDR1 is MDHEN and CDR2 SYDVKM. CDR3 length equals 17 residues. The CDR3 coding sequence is TGTGCCAGCAGTTTAATTGATCTTGGGACAAGCACAGATACGCAGTTTTTT. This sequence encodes CASSLIDLGTSTDTQFF.

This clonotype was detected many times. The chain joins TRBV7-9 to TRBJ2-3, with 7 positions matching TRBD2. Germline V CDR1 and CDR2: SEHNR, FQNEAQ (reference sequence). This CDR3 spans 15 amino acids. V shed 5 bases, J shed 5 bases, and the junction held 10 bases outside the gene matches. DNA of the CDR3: TGTGCCAGCAGCGGGGTGCGGGAGAAAGGAGATACGCAGTATTTT. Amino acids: CASSGVREKGDTQYF.

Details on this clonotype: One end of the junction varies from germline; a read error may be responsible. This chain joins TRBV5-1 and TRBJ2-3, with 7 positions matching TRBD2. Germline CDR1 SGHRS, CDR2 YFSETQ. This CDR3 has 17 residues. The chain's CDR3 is CASSLARSGLRPNTQYF. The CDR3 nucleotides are TGCGCCAGCAGCTTGGCCAGGTCGGGACTACGCCCAAATACGCAATATTTT.

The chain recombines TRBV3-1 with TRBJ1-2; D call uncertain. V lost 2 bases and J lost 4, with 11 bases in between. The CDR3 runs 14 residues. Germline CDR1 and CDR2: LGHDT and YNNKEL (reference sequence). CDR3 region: CASSQKSKVYGYTF. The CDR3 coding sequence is TGTGCCAGCAGCCAAAAATCTAAGGTCTATGGCTACACCTTC.

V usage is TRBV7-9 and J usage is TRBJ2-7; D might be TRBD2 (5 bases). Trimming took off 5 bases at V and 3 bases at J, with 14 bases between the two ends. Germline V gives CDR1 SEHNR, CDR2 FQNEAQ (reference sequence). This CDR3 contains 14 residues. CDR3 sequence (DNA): TGTGCCAGCAGCCGGTGGGGAGCCCTCTACGAGCAGTACTTC. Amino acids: CASSRWGALYEQYF.

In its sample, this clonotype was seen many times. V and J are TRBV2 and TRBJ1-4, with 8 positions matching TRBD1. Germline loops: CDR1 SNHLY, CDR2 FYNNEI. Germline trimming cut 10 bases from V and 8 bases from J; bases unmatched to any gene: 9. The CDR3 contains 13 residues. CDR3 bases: TGTGCCACCAGGGGACAGGCTGAGGAAAAACTGTTTTTT. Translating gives CATRGQAEEKLFF.

Written as DNA, the CDR3 is TGTGCCTGGAGAGATCGAGGTTGGGAGACCCAGTACTTC. Amino acid sequence: CAWRDRGWETQYF. The chain couples TRBV30 to TRBJ2-5; no clear D gene. V lost 3 bases to trimming and J lost 5 bases, with 13 bases between them. The CDR3 is 13 residues long. CDR1 and CDR2 (germline): GTSNPN, SVGIG (reference sequence).

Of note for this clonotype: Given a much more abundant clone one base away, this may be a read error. In DNA, the CDR3 is TGTGCCAGCAGCCGCGGGACTAGCGCCGAGACCCAGTACTTC. It encodes CASSRGTSAETQYF. This chain uses TRBV9 with TRBJ2-5; 10 bases fit TRBD2. Germline values: CDR1 SGDLS, CDR2 YYNGEE. The CDR3 is 14 amino acids. The trim removed 4 bases at V and 5 bases at J, leaving 5 bases unmatched.

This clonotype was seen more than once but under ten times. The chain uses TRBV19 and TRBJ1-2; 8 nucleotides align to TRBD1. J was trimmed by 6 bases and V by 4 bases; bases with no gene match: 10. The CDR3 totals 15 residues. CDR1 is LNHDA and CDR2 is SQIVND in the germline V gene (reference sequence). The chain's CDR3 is CASSTGQGSWDGYTF. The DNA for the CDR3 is TGTGCCAGTAGTACCGGACAGGGCAGCTGGGATGGCTACACCTTC.

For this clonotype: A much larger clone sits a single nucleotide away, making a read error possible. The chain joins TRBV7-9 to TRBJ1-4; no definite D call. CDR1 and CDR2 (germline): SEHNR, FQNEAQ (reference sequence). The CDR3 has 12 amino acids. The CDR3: CTSSLKGEKLFF. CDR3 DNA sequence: TGTACCAGCAGCTTAAAAGGTGAAAAACTGTTTTTT.

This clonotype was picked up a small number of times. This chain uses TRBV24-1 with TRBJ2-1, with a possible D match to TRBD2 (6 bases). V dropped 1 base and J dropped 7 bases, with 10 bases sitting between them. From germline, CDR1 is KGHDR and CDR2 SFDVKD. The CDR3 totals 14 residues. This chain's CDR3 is CATSDFREMNEQFF. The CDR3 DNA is TGTGCCACCAGTGATTTTCGGGAGATGAATGAGCAGTTCTTC.

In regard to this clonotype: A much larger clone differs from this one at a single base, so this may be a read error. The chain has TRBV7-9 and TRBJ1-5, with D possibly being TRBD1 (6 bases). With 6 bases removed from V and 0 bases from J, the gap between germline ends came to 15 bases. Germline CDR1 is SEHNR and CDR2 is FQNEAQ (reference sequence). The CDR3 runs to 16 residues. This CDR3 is CASRHQTGYSNQPQHF. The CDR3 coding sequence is TGTGCCAGCAGGCATCAGACAGGCTATAGCAATCAGCCCCAGCATTTT. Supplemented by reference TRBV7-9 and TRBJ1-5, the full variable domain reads DTGVSQNPRHKITKRGQNVTFRCDPISEHNRLYWYRQTLGQGPEFLTYFQNEAQLEKSRLLSDRFSAERPKGSFSTLEIQRTEQGDSAMYLCASRHQTGYSNQPQHFGDGTRLSIL.

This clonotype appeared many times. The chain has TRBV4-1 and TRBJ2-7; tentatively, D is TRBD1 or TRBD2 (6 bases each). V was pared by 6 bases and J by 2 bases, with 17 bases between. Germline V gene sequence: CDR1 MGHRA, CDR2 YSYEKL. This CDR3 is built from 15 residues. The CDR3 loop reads CASSSSGANPYEQYF. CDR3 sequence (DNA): TGCGCCAGCAGTAGCTCGGGGGCCAACCCCTACGAGCAGTACTTC.

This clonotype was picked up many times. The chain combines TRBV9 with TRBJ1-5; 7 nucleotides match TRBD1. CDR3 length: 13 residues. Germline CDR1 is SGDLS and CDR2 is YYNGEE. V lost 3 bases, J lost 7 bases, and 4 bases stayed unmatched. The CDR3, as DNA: TGTGCCAGCAGCGGGCAGGGGGGACAGCCCCAGCATTTT. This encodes CASSGQGGQPQHF.

DNA for the CDR3: TGTGCCACCAGTGACTCGACAAAAGGCGGATACCATACCTACAATGAGCAGTTCTTC. It is translated as CATSDSTKGGYHTYNEQFF. The V and J genes are TRBV24-1 and TRBJ2-1, with unresolved D. CDR1 and CDR2 (germline): KGHDR, SFDVKD. V shed 4 bases and J shed 2 bases, with 23 bases lying between them. CDR3 length: 19 residues.

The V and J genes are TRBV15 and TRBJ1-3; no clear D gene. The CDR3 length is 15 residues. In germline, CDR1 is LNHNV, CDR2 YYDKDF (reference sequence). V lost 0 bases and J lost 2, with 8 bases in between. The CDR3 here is CATSRDGSTGNTIYF. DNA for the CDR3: TGTGCCACCAGCAGAGATGGGTCCACTGGAAACACCATATATTTT.